This TCR beta chain was captured in a study of lymphopenia after photon versus proton radiotherapy. Whole-study findings and limits: Authors raise, but do not show, better survival with proton therapy. In patients who died, overall survival fell as post-nadir TCR diversity dropped more. Proton therapy kept repertoires fairly stable, unlike photons, which gained effector/memory cells. After the lymphocyte nadir, photon-treated repertoires showed oligoclonal expansion, especially of CD8+ Temra cells.

Clones were sequenced by immunoSEQ multiplex PCR, and TCRdb holds only the in-frame ones, with some missing. Among around 31,000 clones listed, roughly 89% were seen once. Germline lookup yields CDR1 PRHDT and CDR2 FYEKMQ (reference sequence). The length of the CDR3 is 14 residues. V lost 7 bases, J lost 2 bases, and 15 bases lay in between. For this clone: Its matching antigen is unknown.

This material consisted of peripheral blood, taken from a patient treated with proton-based radiotherapy. The origin of this receptor is a woman aged 70-85 years with pancreatic cancer. Some clones in this sample may be carry-over from other donors' samples. The chain is built from TRBV13 and TRBJ2-7, with D perhaps matching TRBD2 (6 bases). DNA of the CDR3: TGTGCCAGCACCCCCCTAGCGCAACCCTACGAGCAGTACTTC. Translated, it gives CASTPLAQPYEQYF.